Shown below are 14 T cell receptor beta chains from a single sample sequenced in a study of early T cells in non-severe SARS-CoV-2 infection. Each CDR3 protein is one row after TCRdb ran MiXCR on the 5' RACE reads. The data show roughly 53,000 distinct CDR3 sequences, with about 12% seen just once and around 2.6% held by the top ten. Material: whole blood, obtained at baseline. These receptors all stem from an adult who was a healthcare worker with PCR-confirmed SARS-CoV-2 infection or an uninfected control (not recorded which).

This clonotype was seen at least ten times. The chain carries TRBV11-2 and TRBJ1-1; D gene uncertain. V was cut by 3 bases and J by 0 bases, with 2 bases left in between. The CDR3 contains 12 residues. Germline lookup yields CDR1 SGHAT and CDR2 FQNNGV. CDR3 protein: CASSFLNTEAFF. The CDR3 DNA reads as TGTGCCAGCAGCTTCCTGAACACTGAAGCTTTCTTT.

This clonotype has just a few counts. This sequence joins TRBV11-2 and TRBJ1-2; D uncertain. V was clipped by 4 bases and J by 4 bases, with 10 bases between them. The CDR3 runs to 13 residues. The V gene's germline CDR1 is SGHAT and CDR2 FQNNGV. Here the CDR3 reads CASSSDPTYGYTF. CDR3 bases: TGTGCCAGCAGCTCGGACCCCACCTATGGCTACACCTTC. The entire variable domain, with the rest obtained from reference TRBV11-2 and TRBJ1-2, is as follows: EAGVAQSPRYKIIEKRQSVAFWCNPISGHATLYWYQQILGQGPKLLIQFQNNGVVDDSQLPKDRFSAERLKGVDSTLKIQPAKLEDSAVYLCASSSDPTYGYTFGSGTRLTVV.

The chain combines TRBV10-2 with TRBJ1-5; D call uncertain. Germline V gives CDR1 WSHSY, CDR2 SAAADI. Trimming took 5 bases from V and 4 from J, leaving 9 bases between them. This CDR3 has 13 residues. In nucleotides, the CDR3 is TGCGCCAGCAGTCCCCAGTTAAATCAGCCCCAGCATTTT. Its protein product is CASSPQLNQPQHF.

This clonotype was counted a few times. This chain joins TRBV18 and TRBJ2-1; D ambiguous. Between the trimmed V and J ends, which lost 0 bases and 10 bases, there was a span of 13 bases. The germline gives CDR1 KGHSH, CDR2 LQKENI. CDR3 length equals 14 residues. The CDR3: CASSPPSGFREQFF. The CDR3 coding sequence is TGTGCCAGCTCACCACCATCCGGTTTTCGGGAGCAGTTCTTC.

This clonotype was picked up many times. V is TRBV11-2 and J is TRBJ1-4; D ambiguous. This CDR3 contains 12 residues. Germline V gene sequence: CDR1 SGHAT, CDR2 FQNNGV. The germline V and J ends were trimmed by 0 bases and 16 bases, with 12 bases remaining between them. The CDR3 DNA is TGTGCCAGCAGCTTAGATTGGAGAAGATCGTTTTTT. Translating it yields CASSLDWRRSFF.

The V gene is TRBV2, the J gene TRBJ2-4; D remains unclear. Germline CDR1 reads SNHLY; CDR2 reads FYNNEI. This CDR3 has 15 amino acids. V lost 2 bases, J lost 7 bases, and 15 bases lay in between. CDR3 sequence reads: CASSEPDRVINIQYF. DNA of the CDR3: TGTGCCAGCAGTGAACCAGATAGGGTGATCAACATTCAGTACTTC. Full variable domain (outside the CDR3, taken from reference TRBV2 and TRBJ2-4): EPEVTQTPSHQVTQMGQEVILRCVPISNHLYFYWYRQILGQKVEFLVSFYNNEISEKSEIFDDQFSVERPDGSNFTLKIRSTKLEDSAMYFCASSEPDRVINIQYFGAGTRLSVL.

This clonotype was detected a few times. This sequence joins TRBV6-5 and TRBJ2-5; 9 bases align to TRBD1. J lost 3 bases, V lost 5 bases, and 7 bases had no gene match. The CDR3 covers 15 residues. Germline V gene lookup returns CDR1 MNHEY and CDR2 SVGAGI. The CDR3 spells CASSRDRDREETQYF. CDR3 DNA: TGTGCCAGCAGTCGGGACAGGGATCGAGAAGAGACCCAGTACTTC.

This clonotype appeared a few times. The chain employs TRBV12-3 or TRBV12-4 and TRBJ2-1; 8 bases agree with TRBD2. Unmatched junction bases numbered 7, after V lost 8 bases and J lost 7 bases. This CDR3 contains 13 residues. The CDR3 here is CASGPGLGNEQFF. CDR3 DNA sequence: TGTGCCAGCGGGCCGGGACTAGGGAATGAGCAGTTCTTC.

This clonotype has more than one count but fewer than ten. The CDR3 coding sequence is TGTGCCAGTACAATGACACCCGGGGAGACCCAGTACTTC. It is translated as CASTMTPGETQYF. The J gene is TRBJ2-5, the V gene TRBV19; no firm D call. The CDR3 extends over 13 amino acids. CDR1 and CDR2 from the germline V gene are LNHDA and SQIVND (reference sequence). V gave up 7 bases and J gave up 5 bases, with 14 bases separating them.

This clonotype has just a few counts. This chain links TRBV29-1 with TRBJ1-2; D unclear. The CDR3 loop spans 10 amino acids. Germline V gives CDR1 SQVTM, CDR2 ANQGSEA. The V gene lost 7 bases and the J gene lost 6 bases, with 9 bases spanning the gap. CDR3 amino acids: CSAGYDGYTF. In DNA, the CDR3 is TGCAGCGCTGGGTATGATGGCTACACCTTC.

The chain links TRBV7-8 to TRBJ2-3, with no clear D. V lost 0 bases to trimming and J lost 1 base, with 11 bases between them. The CDR3 is 16 residues long. From germline, CDR1 is SGHVS and CDR2 FQNEAQ. The CDR3 bases are TGTGCCAGCAGCTTAGCGCTGAGTCTCGGCACAGATACGCAGTATTTT. Translated, it gives CASSLALSLGTDTQYF.

The V and J genes are TRBV20-1 and TRBJ2-4; unclear D gene. Trimming stripped 1 base from V and 8 bases from J, with 18 bases between. Germline V lookup: CDR1 DFQATT, CDR2 SNEGSKA (reference sequence). This CDR3 is 15 amino acids long. CDR3 in DNA: TGCAGTGCTAGAGGGGCCCCTCCCTTCGCGGACATTCAGTACTTC. Its protein is CSARGAPPFADIQYF.

This clonotype was seen more than once but under ten times. The V and J genes are TRBV6-1 and TRBJ2-1; 7 nucleotides agree with TRBD2. The CDR3 is made up of 16 amino acids. Germline V gene lookup returns CDR1 MNHNS and CDR2 SASEGT. The J segment lost 2 bases and the V segment lost 2 bases, leaving 6 bases of the junction unmatched. The CDR3 DNA reads as TGTGCCAGCAGTGAAATAAGCGGGACCCCCTACAATGAGCAGTTCTTC. Residues: CASSEISGTPYNEQFF.

This clonotype was seen at least ten times. The chain combines TRBV2 with TRBJ1-3, with D possibly being TRBD1 (5 bases). The CDR3 length is 19 residues. Germline V gene sequence: CDR1 SNHLY, CDR2 FYNNEI. Deletions cut 8 bases from V and 0 bases from J, with 26 bases between. CDR3 coding DNA: TGTGCCAGCGGAGCTCCCGGGGCCGCCGCACTCAACTCTGGAAACACCATATATTTT. Translation gives CASGAPGAAALNSGNTIYF.